This section outlines one TCR beta chain sequence together with its context. Clones were sequenced by immunoSEQ multiplex PCR, and TCRdb holds only the in-frame ones, with some missing. The repertoire holds roughly 200,000 clones, roughly 85% seen once, with roughly 8.2% in the top ten. The data originate from a study of blood T cell repertoires in COVID-19. The CDR3 contains 14 residues. Germline V gives CDR1 SGHRS, CDR2 YFSETQ. The ends were cut back, 2 bases at V and 0 bases at J, with 9 bases in the middle. The specimen was peripheral blood. The source of this sequence is a woman aged 60-75 years with acute or convalescent COVID-19. The genes are TRBV5-1 and TRBJ2-7, with D perhaps matching TRBD1 (5 bases). This chain's CDR3 is CASSFTDSSYEQYF. The CDR3 bases are TGCGCCAGCAGCTTTACAGACAGCTCCTACGAGCAGTACTTC.